This entry features one TCR beta chain sequence. The table lists this clone with a count of one. Its antigen remains unidentified. Base qualities are not at hand, and no much larger clone is one base apart. Inclusive of the bounding cysteine and phenylalanine, the CDR3 is 16 residues long. Just the 48-base CDR3 DNA is kept, in frame starting at base 1. Via the germline V gene, CDR1 is MNHEY and CDR2 SVGAGI. V is cut by 4 bases and J by 0 bases, and the space between the germline ends is 10 bases. Donors were healthy HIV-negative adults with no recently reported acute infections or vaccinations. Every donor was a Caucasian adult living in Nashville, Tennessee, USA. For unsorted samples, some 90 million PBMCs were counted, and genomic DNA was extracted using the QIAamp DNA Blood Mini kit. Blood was obtained by leukapheresis, after which PBMCs were separated by Ficoll-Histopaque density gradient centrifugation and cryopreserved in liquid nitrogen vapor phase.

These data originate in a study of shared clonotypes between healthy human individuals (dated by TCRdb to about 2020). Turning to the overall study: The cohort comprised a couple of women and a few men aged 18 to 49 years. To estimate repertoire size and how much clonotype sharing occurs between individuals, the study deeply sequenced the blood TCR repertoires of 4 to 6 healthy adults. Different laboratories and diverse techniques were used to prepare libraries and sequence TCR repertoires, to increase sequencing depth and limit assay-specific biases. Per donor, leukapheresis produced somewhere between about 0.9 and 9.5 billion PBMCs.

General conclusions and limits of the study: Because the study included a small number of donors, the genetic and exposure-history diversity represented was limited. Sampling was limited to blood, and TCR repertoires in tissue likely differ from TCR repertoires in blood. Based on pairwise subsampling, the degree of clonotype sharing among donors was expected to be affected by sequencing depth.

Using the deep immunoSEQ assay, multiplex PCR amplified TCR CDR3 regions from genomic DNA. For each cell subset, the extracted genomic DNA was distributed evenly across all wells of several immunoSEQ 96-well plates, and each plate served as one replicate. Each replicate PCR for unsorted PBMC received roughly 290 ng genomic DNA, equal to tens of thousands of T cell genomes. Unsorted PBMC genomic DNA was sequenced across ten immunoSEQ deep assay plates. The purified libraries were quantified using a Qubit 3.0 fluorometer, sized with a Bioanalyzer 2100, and then quantified again using the KAPA Library Quantification kit. Each immunoSEQ 96-well plate was sequenced on its own single-read 150-cycle Illumina NextSeq 550 flow cell. The original methods were these. The immunoSEQ output contained only junctional sequences without quality scores, so filtering could not match that applied to full-length reads. To assign V/J genes and CDR3, sequences were annotated using PyIR, a Python wrapper for IgBLAST v1.9, with IMGT germline references. Any read was removed if the V/J assignment was weak (E-value above 1e-6), the CDR3 was missing, or the read contained stop codons, out-of-frame junctions, or ambiguous translated residues. A V3J clonotype was defined by an identical inferred V gene, J gene, and CDR3 amino acid sequence. To compute the percentage overlap between repertoires, the number of shared unique clonotypes was divided by the size of the smaller repertoire. Three approaches were used to assess repertoire richness: RTK rarefaction, the Chao1 estimator, and Recon v2.1 estimates of unobserved clonotypes. In its TCRdb copy, this immuneACCESS table keeps in-frame sequences only and misses some clones. Where compared with another copy, unresolved V genes explain less than half of these, and the others have no known cause. That table gives V, J and clone size, and the DNA gave D and trimming. The sample table shows approximately 500,000 clones, and 75% to 80% are seen once. In total, the top ten clones hold about an eighth of the sample.

This TCR derives from a woman aged 35 to 49 in good health. Some clones in this sample may be carry-over from other donors' samples. The source material was PBMCs. The chain employs TRBV6-5 and TRBJ1-6; a tentative D match to TRBD1 spans 6 bases. The base sequence is TGTGCCAGCAGTTCAGGACAGAGCTCCTATAATTCACCCCTCCACTTT. Translated, this gives CASSSGQSSYNSPLHF.